Below are 30 T cell receptor beta chains sequenced from a single sample in a study of cytomegalovirus exposure and HLA in healthy donors. The PCR used 60 Vbeta and 13 Jbeta primers. This table comes from immunoSEQ multiplex PCR, and its TCRdb copy is limited to in-frame clones, with some not included. Altogether approximately 170,000 clones are present, 65% to 80% being singletons, with the ten largest covering 7%. Source material: PBMCs. The source is a woman aged 40 to 50 in good health and CMV-seropositive.

The rearrangement joins TRBV28 to TRBJ1-3, with D unresolved. The CDR3 sequence is 16 residues long. Looked up from germline, CDR1 is MDHEN and CDR2 is SYDVKM. V lost 2 bases to trimming and J lost 3 bases, with 14 bases between them. The CDR3 bases are TGTGCCAGCAGTTTACGTCCTGGAGTGGGTGGAAACACCATATATTTT. This sequence encodes CASSLRPGVGGNTIYF.

The sample holds a few counts of this clone. The chain carries TRBV9 and TRBJ2-1; maybe TRBD1 (6 bases). The V gene's germline CDR1 is SGDLS and CDR2 YYNGEE. CDR3 length equals 17 residues. V dropped 0 bases and J dropped 4 bases, with 17 bases sitting between them. The CDR3 reads CASSVDAGGLTYNEQFF. The CDR3, as DNA: TGTGCCAGCAGCGTAGATGCTGGGGGCCTTACTTACAATGAGCAGTTCTTC.

This clone was seen only a few times. The rearrangement links TRBV7-2 to TRBJ1-6; D is unresolved. This CDR3 comprises 13 residues. Germline V gene data show CDR1 as SGHTA and CDR2 as FQGNSA. Between the trimmed V and J ends, which lost 5 bases and 6 bases, there was a span of 8 bases. The CDR3 protein is CASSDGINSPLHF. The CDR3 bases are TGTGCCAGCAGCGACGGGATTAATTCACCCCTCCACTTT.

On this clone itself: At one of its ends the junction is not consistent with the germline gene, which may arise from a read error. This chain joins TRBV11-2 and TRBJ2-2; D ambiguous. The CDR3 sequence is 15 residues long. Germline lookup yields CDR1 SGHAT and CDR2 FQNNGV. The CDR3 sequence: CAISRTGTMAGELFF. CDR3 DNA sequence: TGTGCCATCAGCCGCACCGGTACTATGGCCGGGGAGCTGTTTTTT.

This sequence joins TRBV30 and TRBJ1-1; D might be TRBD1 (5 bases). The V end lost 3 bases, the J end lost 4 bases, and 9 bases lay between the germline ends. The CDR3 has 12 residues. Germline CDR1 GTSNPN, CDR2 SVGIG (reference sequence). The CDR3 is CAWSGGATEAFF. The CDR3 coding sequence is TGTGCCTGGAGCGGCGGGGCCACTGAAGCTTTCTTT. Variable domain in full (rest from reference TRBV30 and TRBJ1-1): SQTIHQWPATLVQPVGSPLSLECTVEGTSNPNLYWYRQAAGRGLQLLFYSVGIGQISSEVPQNLSASRPQDRQFILSSKKLLLSDSGFYLCAWSGGATEAFFGQGTRLTVV.

V is TRBV2 and J is TRBJ1-1; 7 bases align to TRBD1. The CDR3 consists of 12 residues. Per germline, CDR1 SNHLY and CDR2 FYNNEI. J was trimmed by 8 bases and V by 7 bases; bases with no gene match: 7. CDR3 nucleotides: TGTGCCAGCACTCTACAGGGGAGAGAAGCTTTCTTT. It codes for CASTLQGREAFF.

The chain uses TRBV7-9 and TRBJ2-7; D perhaps matches TRBD2 (5 bases). Trimming pared 5 bases from V and 5 bases from J, leaving 16 bases between. The germline CDR1 and CDR2 sequences are SEHNR and FQNEAQ (reference sequence). This CDR3 spans 14 amino acids. CDR3 amino acids: CASSADRTRDEQYF. The CDR3 nucleotides are TGTGCCAGCAGCGCAGATAGGACGCGGGACGAGCAGTACTTC.

This sequence joins TRBV7-8 and TRBJ2-3, with 8 nucleotides matching TRBD2. This CDR3 has 15 amino acids. V lost 4 bases and J lost 5; bases outside the gene matches: 8. CDR1 is SGHVS, CDR2 FQNEAQ, per germline. The DNA for the CDR3 is TGTGCCAGCAGCTCCCAGAGCGGGGGAGGAGATACGCAGTATTTT. It is translated as CASSSQSGGGDTQYF.

In DNA form, the CDR3 reads TGTGCCAGCAGCCGGGGACTAGCGGAATCGCAGGATACGCAGTATTTT. Its translation is CASSRGLAESQDTQYF. The chain uses TRBV5-4 and TRBJ2-3; 11 bases match TRBD2. Germline V gene lookup returns CDR1 SGHNT and CDR2 YYREEE (reference sequence). This CDR3 is built from 16 residues. V was clipped by 4 bases and J by 6 bases; unmatched bases: 10.

The V and J genes are TRBV6-6 and TRBJ1-5; D might be TRBD1 (6 bases). Germline V gene data show CDR1 as MNHNY and CDR2 as SVGAGI (reference sequence). The CDR3 has 16 amino acids. Trimming removed 5 bases from V and 5 bases from J, with 19 bases in between. Here the CDR3 DNA reads TGTGCCAGCAGTGGCCTTGGACAGTTGTCGTATCAGCCCCAGCATTTT. This gives the protein CASSGLGQLSYQPQHF.

This clone was seen only once. The chain uses TRBV4-2 and TRBJ2-2; D unclear. Trimming took off 4 bases at V and 7 bases at J, with 7 bases between the two ends. The CDR3 loop spans 12 amino acids. The V gene's germline CDR1 is LGHNA and CDR2 YNFKEQ. The CDR3 spells CASSPGVGELFF. CDR3 in DNA: TGTGCCAGCAGCCCGGGTGTCGGGGAGCTGTTTTTT.

The genes are TRBV6-6 and TRBJ2-1, with 8 bases matching TRBD1. The length of the CDR3 is 15 residues. The V and J ends lost 6 bases and 6 bases, in that order; junction bases with no gene match: 10. The germline gives CDR1 MNHNY, CDR2 SVGAGI (reference sequence). This CDR3 reads CASSRGQGGFNEQFF. The CDR3, as DNA: TGTGCCAGCAGCCGAGGACAGGGTGGGTTCAATGAGCAGTTCTTC.

In this sample, this clone turned up a few times. The V call is TRBV27, the J call TRBJ1-6; the D is unclear. Germline CDR1 and CDR2: MNHEY and SMNVEV (reference sequence). This CDR3 is 14 amino acids long. Trimming removed 6 bases from V and 6 bases from J, with 12 bases in between. CDR3 DNA: TGTGCCAGCAGAGACACGACCTTTAATTCACCCCTCCACTTT. Translating gives CASRDTTFNSPLHF.

The J gene is TRBJ1-1, the V gene TRBV7-9; the D gene is possibly TRBD1 (5 bases). CDR1 is SEHNR, CDR2 FQNEAQ, per germline (reference sequence). Trimming pared 5 bases from V and 8 bases from J, leaving 12 bases between. The CDR3 runs to 12 residues. CDR3 in amino acids: CASSMVGREAFF. The CDR3 region has the DNA TGTGCCAGCAGCATGGTGGGGCGCGAAGCTTTCTTT. The whole variable domain, remainder taken from reference TRBV7-9 and TRBJ1-1, is DTGVSQNPRHKITKRGQNVTFRCDPISEHNRLYWYRQTLGQGPEFLTYFQNEAQLEKSRLLSDRFSAERPKGSFSTLEIQRTEQGDSAMYLCASSMVGREAFFGQGTRLTVV.

V usage is TRBV6-1 and J usage is TRBJ1-4; D is unclear. The germline V and J ends were trimmed by 4 bases and 5 bases, with 8 bases remaining between them. Germline CDR1 MNHNS, CDR2 SASEGT. The CDR3 loop spans 13 amino acids. CDR3 residues: CASSGSRNEKLFF. DNA for the CDR3: TGTGCCAGCAGTGGTTCTAGGAATGAAAAACTGTTTTTT.

The chain recombines TRBV6-1 with TRBJ2-2; TRBD2 matches 15 bases. The CDR3 runs to 18 residues. V was clipped by 1 base and J by 1 base; unmatched bases: 1. Germline CDR1 is MNHNS and CDR2 is SASEGT. In nucleotides, the CDR3 is TGTGCCAGCAGTGAAGGGGGACTAGCGGGGGGGAACACCGGGGAGCTGTTTTTT. Its translation is CASSEGGLAGGNTGELFF.

V usage is TRBV19 and J usage is TRBJ1-2; D possibly corresponds to TRBD1 (6 bases). The CDR3 consists of 15 residues. V lost 3 bases and J 1 base, leaving 12 bases between the germline ends. Germline CDR1 reads LNHDA; CDR2 reads SQIVND (reference sequence). The DNA of the CDR3 is TGTGCCAGTAGTATTACGCAGGGGAATAACTATGGCTACACCTTC. Encoded protein: CASSITQGNNYGYTF.

V gene TRBV9 combines with J gene TRBJ2-5; possibly TRBD2 for D (5 bases). V lost 5 bases, J lost 1 base, and 9 bases lay in between. The CDR3 covers 13 residues. Germline V lookup: CDR1 SGDLS, CDR2 YYNGEE. This CDR3 reads CASSERVQETQYF. CDR3 coding DNA: TGTGCCAGCAGTGAGAGGGTCCAAGAGACCCAGTACTTC.

This clone was picked up one time. V is TRBV19 and J is TRBJ1-1; possibly TRBD1 for D (5 bases). CDR1 is LNHDA, CDR2 SQIVND, per germline (reference sequence). The germline V and J ends were trimmed by 7 bases and 3 bases, with 18 bases remaining between them. The CDR3 spans 15 residues. CDR3 sequence: CASNSGTGVDTEAFF. DNA of the CDR3: TGTGCCAGTAACTCGGGCACGGGGGTGGACACTGAAGCTTTCTTT.

The rearrangement uses TRBV4-1 and TRBJ1-2; TRBD1 agrees at 7 bases. V lost 0 bases to trimming and J lost 4 bases; unmatched junction nucleotides: 8. This CDR3 is built from 16 residues. Germline assignment: CDR1 MGHRA and CDR2 YSYEKL. CDR3 bases: TGCGCCAGCAGCCAAGATTCTGGGACAGTAACCTATGGCTACACCTTC. Translating it yields CASSQDSGTVTYGYTF.

The gene calls are TRBV19 and TRBJ1-6; D is perhaps TRBD1 (5 bases). V lost 4 bases, J lost 14 bases, and 15 bases lay in between. The CDR3 has 13 residues. The germline V gene encodes CDR1 LNHDA and CDR2 SQIVND (reference sequence). The chain's CDR3 is CASSTADGGALHF. CDR3 nucleotides: TGTGCCAGTAGTACGGCGGACGGGGGGGCCCTCCACTTT.

For this clone: The sample contains more than one DNA sequence encoding this CDR3. V usage is TRBV11-1 and J usage is TRBJ1-1; 7 nucleotides agree with TRBD1. Germline lookup yields CDR1 SGHAT and CDR2 FQDESV (reference sequence). Trimming took 5 bases from V and 3 from J; bases not matched to a gene: 6. The CDR3 runs 14 residues. CDR3 amino acids: CASSTDRADTEAFF. CDR3 coding DNA: TGTGCCAGCAGCACCGACAGGGCGGACACTGAAGCTTTCTTT. Supplemented by reference TRBV11-1 and TRBJ1-1, the full variable domain reads EAEVAQSPRYKITEKSQAVAFWCDPISGHATLYWYRQILGQGPELLVQFQDESVVDDSQLPKDRFSAERLKGVDSTLKIQPAELGDSAMYLCASSTDRADTEAFFGQGTRLTVV.

The rearrangement joins TRBV2 to TRBJ2-4; possible D gene TRBD2, 6 bases. The CDR3 has 13 amino acids. Trimming removed 4 bases at V and 7 bases at J, with 11 bases between. The germline CDR1 and CDR2 sequences are SNHLY and FYNNEI. The CDR3 loop reads CASSGGVGNIQYF. Here the CDR3 DNA reads TGTGCCAGCAGTGGGGGGGTGGGGAACATTCAGTACTTC.

The CDR3 is CASSFSRTLGYNEQFF. Written as DNA, the CDR3 is TGTGCCAGCAGTTTCAGCAGGACTCTCGGCTACAATGAGCAGTTCTTC. The chain employs TRBV25-1 and TRBJ2-1; possible D gene TRBD2, 5 bases. This CDR3 is 16 amino acids long. Trimming shortened V by 5 bases and J by 3 bases, and 17 bases separated the two germline ends. In germline, CDR1 is MGHDK, CDR2 SYGVNS.

DNA of the CDR3: TGTGCCAGCACAAACCTAGCGGGGTTAAGACTGGATACGCAGTATTTT. Protein product: CASTNLAGLRLDTQYF. The rearrangement joins TRBV28 to TRBJ2-3, with 9 bases that match TRBD2. The CDR3 sequence is 16 residues long. The ends lost 7 bases at V and 6 bases at J; junction bases unmatched: 14. Germline V lookup: CDR1 MDHEN, CDR2 SYDVKM.

The CDR3 nucleotides are TGTGCCAGCAGGGAGAGGCTCTATGGCTACACCTTC. Its protein is CASRERLYGYTF. The V call is TRBV28, the J call TRBJ1-2; no definite D call. The CDR3 loop spans 12 amino acids. Germline V gene data show CDR1 as MDHEN and CDR2 as SYDVKM. V lost 6 bases to trimming and J lost 4 bases, with 9 bases between them.

The chain couples TRBV6-1 to TRBJ2-3; 10 bases map to TRBD1. CDR3 length: 15 residues. V dropped 8 bases and J dropped 5; count of bases not matched to a gene: 10. Per the germline V gene, CDR1 is MNHNS and CDR2 is SASEGT. CDR3: CASGSGTGDVDTQYF. The CDR3 bases are TGTGCCAGCGGGTCCGGGACAGGGGACGTAGATACGCAGTATTTT.

The rearrangement uses TRBV7-2 and TRBJ1-5, with a weak D call TRBD1 (5 bases). The CDR3 is 15 residues long. Deletions cut 1 base from V and 6 bases from J, with 13 bases between. Germline V gene lookup returns CDR1 SGHTA and CDR2 FQGNSA. The CDR3 DNA follows: TGTGCCAGCAGCTTAGGAGCGACAGACGCTCAGCCCCAGCATTTT. Its translation is CASSLGATDAQPQHF. The complete variable domain, with remaining parts taken from reference TRBV7-2 and TRBJ1-5, reads GAGVSQSPSNKVTEKGKDVELRCDPISGHTALYWYRQSLGQGLEFLIYFQGNSAPDKSGLPSDRFSAERTGGSVSTLTIQRTQQEDSAVYLCASSLGATDAQPQHFGDGTRLSIL.

The V call is TRBV28, the J call TRBJ2-6; D may be TRBD1 (6 bases). Germline-derived CDR1 and CDR2 are MDHEN and SYDVKM. There are 15 residues in the CDR3. Trimming pared 5 bases from V and 0 bases from J, leaving 8 bases between. DNA for the CDR3: TGTGCCAGCAGTAAGACAGGCTCTGGGGCCAACGTCCTGACTTTC. Protein product: CASSKTGSGANVLTF.

In regard to this clone: At one end the junction does not follow the germline gene, possibly because of a read error. V usage is TRBV7-9 and J usage is TRBJ1-4; tentatively, D is TRBD1 (5 bases). The CDR3 is 17 amino acids. The germline V gene has CDR1 SEHNR and CDR2 FQNEAQ (reference sequence). CDR3 nucleotide sequence: TGTTCCAGCAGCCCGCTTGGGGGGAGTTTTGCTAATGAAAAACTGTTTTTT. This encodes CSSSPLGGSFANEKLFF.